The 17 T cell receptor beta chains below were found in one sample sequenced in a study of cytomegalovirus exposure and HLA in healthy donors. TCRdb keeps only in-frame clones here, not all; method: immunoSEQ multiplex PCR. Here the sample spans roughly 200,000 clones, around 86% being singletons. Sequenced input: PBMCs. All receptors come from a man younger than 40 in good health and CMV-seropositive.

This clone was counted a single time. This sequence joins TRBV6-5 and TRBJ1-6; D unclear. The V gene lost 3 bases and the J gene lost 8 bases, with 14 bases spanning the gap. The CDR3 contains 15 residues. Germline CDR1 is MNHEY and CDR2 is SVGAGI. Written as DNA, the CDR3 is TGTGCCAGCAGTTATTTGAGCCCCTCCTATTCACCCCTCCACTTT. Its protein product is CASSYLSPSYSPLHF.

This clone turned up a few times. This chain joins TRBV6-6 and TRBJ2-2; D is unclear. Germline-derived CDR1 and CDR2 are MNHNY and SVGAGI (reference sequence). The CDR3 contains 12 residues. The CDR3 reads CAIERDTGELFF. The CDR3 DNA sequence: TGTGCAATAGAGCGCGACACCGGGGAGCTGTTTTTT.

The chain carries TRBV6-5 and TRBJ2-7, with D perhaps TRBD1 (6 bases). This CDR3 is built from 14 residues. V lost 4 bases, J lost 4 bases, and 14 bases lay in between. CDR1 is MNHEY, CDR2 SVGAGI, per germline. CDR3 in DNA: TGTGCCAGCAGTTTAAACAGGGAGCTATACGAGCAGTACTTC. Translated: CASSLNRELYEQYF.

This chain links TRBV6-1 with TRBJ2-2, with 8 bases lining up with TRBD1. V shed 10 bases, J shed 7 bases, and the junction held 8 bases outside the gene matches. Germline loops: CDR1 MNHNS, CDR2 SASEGT. The CDR3 loop spans 13 amino acids. CDR3 bases: TGTGCCACCGAGGACAGGGCCATCGGGGAGCTGTTTTTT. Translation gives CATEDRAIGELFF.

The genes are TRBV29-1 and TRBJ2-7, with 10 bases fitting TRBD2. The junction had 10 bases not matched to a gene; V was cut back by 2 bases and J by 3 bases. The CDR3 has 16 residues. Germline CDR1 and CDR2: SQVTM and ANQGSEA. As DNA, the CDR3 is TGCAGCGTTGAAATAGCGGGAGGAAAGTTGGGCTACGAGCAGTACTTC. Translation gives CSVEIAGGKLGYEQYF.

The genes are TRBV6-1 and TRBJ2-7; D is perhaps TRBD1 (6 bases). V lost 6 bases to trimming and J lost 5 bases, with 14 bases between them. Germline V gives CDR1 MNHNS, CDR2 SASEGT. The CDR3 contains 13 residues. CDR3 coding DNA: TGTGCCAGCAGAGCCAGGACAGTGAACGAGCAGTACTTC. Amino acid sequence: CASRARTVNEQYF.

The chain joins TRBV6-5 to TRBJ1-2, with D hard to call. The CDR3 consists of 14 residues. CDR1 is MNHEY, CDR2 SVGAGI, per germline. Trimming removed 5 bases at V and 2 bases at J, with 12 bases between. In nucleotides, the CDR3 is TGTGCCAGCAGTCCAACGGGAAGGAACTATGGCTACACCTTC. Its translation: CASSPTGRNYGYTF.

A note on this clone: Other DNA sequences in the sample encode the same CDR3. The chain uses TRBV4-1 and TRBJ1-4, with 8 nucleotides matching TRBD1. The V gene's germline CDR1 is MGHRA and CDR2 YSYEKL. J was trimmed by 4 bases and V by 2 bases; bases with no gene match: 0. The CDR3 extends over 14 amino acids. The CDR3 coding sequence is TGCGCCAGCAGCCAAACAGGGGGTAATGAAAAACTGTTTTTT. Its protein is CASSQTGGNEKLFF.

Regarding this clone: Germline is not matched at one junction end, which may reflect a read error. The J gene is TRBJ2-7, the V gene TRBV7-2, with D possibly being TRBD1 or TRBD2 (6 bases each). The CDR3 sequence is 13 residues long. CDR1 is SGHTA and CDR2 is FQGNSA in the germline V gene. CDR3 bases: TGTGCCAGCAGGTTAGGCCGGGGGCTCGAGCAGTACTTC. Protein: CASRLGRGLEQYF.

The chain couples TRBV4-3 to TRBJ2-1; the match to TRBD2 covers 8 bases. Germline trimming cut 0 bases from V and 8 bases from J; bases unmatched to any gene: 3. The CDR3 contains 14 residues. Germline V gene sequence: CDR1 LGHNA, CDR2 YSLEER. The CDR3 nucleotides read TGCGCCAGCAGCCAAGATTGGACTAGCCATGAGCAGTTCTTC. Residues: CASSQDWTSHEQFF.

The gene calls are TRBV29-1 and TRBJ2-5; D remains ambiguous. The CDR3 runs to 10 residues. The V end lost 6 bases, the J end lost 3 bases, and 5 bases lay between the germline ends. Germline V gene sequence: CDR1 SQVTM, CDR2 ANQGSEA. CDR3 sequence reads: CSVTEETQYF. The CDR3 nucleotides read TGCAGCGTCACGGAAGAGACCCAGTACTTC.

The gene calls are TRBV10-3 and TRBJ2-3; D is unresolved. Germline V gene lookup returns CDR1 ENHRY and CDR2 SYGVKD. The CDR3 extends over 15 amino acids. V lost 2 bases and J 0 bases, leaving 9 bases between the germline ends. The CDR3 DNA is TGTGCCATCAGTGAGGGACGAGGCAGCACAGATACGCAGTATTTT. Encoded protein: CAISEGRGSTDTQYF.

CDR3 DNA: TGTGCCAGCAGCCCCCAGTACCAAGAGACCCAGTACTTC. Its translation: CASSPQYQETQYF. The chain uses TRBV27 and TRBJ2-5; D uncertain. Germline CDR1 MNHEY, CDR2 SMNVEV (reference sequence). V lost 6 bases, J lost 0 bases, and 8 bases lay in between. This CDR3 has 13 residues.

The chain is built from TRBV9 and TRBJ2-7; D is possibly TRBD2 (7 bases). The germline gives CDR1 SGDLS, CDR2 YYNGEE. The CDR3 spans 14 residues. V lost 3 bases and J lost 3, with 13 bases in between. The CDR3 DNA follows: TGTGCCAGCAGCGCAGAGGGGGGGTTCTACGAGCAGTACTTC. Amino acid sequence: CASSAEGGFYEQYF.

The V gene is TRBV27, the J gene TRBJ2-1; D not certain. The length of the CDR3 is 12 residues. Trimming took off 0 bases at V and 9 bases at J, with 6 bases between the two ends. CDR1 is MNHEY, CDR2 SMNVEV, per germline (reference sequence). The CDR3 loop is CASSLSFGEQFF. In DNA form, the CDR3 reads TGTGCCAGCAGTTTATCTTTCGGTGAGCAGTTCTTC.

This sequence joins TRBV7-2 and TRBJ1-5, with D hard to call. V lost 3 bases to trimming and J lost 6 bases, with 15 bases between them. This CDR3 has 15 amino acids. The germline V gene has CDR1 SGHTA and CDR2 FQGNSA. The CDR3 DNA sequence: TGTGCCAGCAGCTTGGCGGGGATCTATAGTCAGCCCCAGCATTTT. Translation: CASSLAGIYSQPQHF.

This clone turned up a few times. CDR3 DNA: TGCGCCAGCAGCCAAGGAACTTCGTACGAGCAGTACTTC. As protein: CASSQGTSYEQYF. This sequence joins TRBV4-3 and TRBJ2-7; D unresolved. Deletions cut 1 base from V and 4 bases from J, with 8 bases between. Germline loops: CDR1 LGHNA, CDR2 YSLEER. CDR3 length equals 13 residues.